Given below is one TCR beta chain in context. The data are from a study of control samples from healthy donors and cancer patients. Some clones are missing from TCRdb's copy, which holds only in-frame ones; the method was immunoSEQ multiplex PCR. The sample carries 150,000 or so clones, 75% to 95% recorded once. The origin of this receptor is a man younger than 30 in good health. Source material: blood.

CDR3 in amino acids: CASSSNRGEAFF. CDR3 DNA: TGTGCCAGCAGCTCCAATAGAGGCGAAGCTTTCTTT. The gene calls are TRBV7-9 and TRBJ1-1; D is uncertain. Germline V gives CDR1 SEHNR, CDR2 FQNEAQ (reference sequence). Trimming shortened V by 4 bases and J by 8 bases, and 11 bases separated the two germline ends. The length of the CDR3 is 12 residues. The full variable domain, in which reference TRBV7-9 and TRBJ1-1 provide the parts outside the CDR3, is DTGVSQNPRHKITKRGQNVTFRCDPISEHNRLYWYRQTLGQGPEFLTYFQNEAQLEKSRLLSDRFSAERPKGSFSTLEIQRTEQGDSAMYLCASSSNRGEAFFGQGTRLTVV.